This T cell receptor beta chain was identified during a study of shared clonotypes between healthy human individuals. Only in-frame clones appear in the TCRdb table, and some are missing; sequencing was by immunoSEQ multiplex PCR. The sample includes over 2 million clones, approximately 95% of them seen just once. About this clone itself: Its antigen remains unknown. The junction does not match germline at one end; this may be a read error.

Findings of the study overall: Only a few donors were included, so the genetic and exposure-history diversity represented was limited. Relative to their counterparts shared across all four donors, non-shared clonotypes exhibited diminished generation probabilities. Shared clonotypes: roughly 4.5% naive CD4, roughly 3.5% naive CD8, 2% to 2.5% memory CD4, approximately 0.37% memory CD8.

The CDR3 has 16 residues. Looked up from germline, CDR1 is LNHDA and CDR2 is SQIVND (reference sequence). This sequence was found in a man between 18 and 35 years old in good health. The J gene is TRBJ1-2, the V gene TRBV19, with D possibly matching TRBD1 (5 bases). Input material: naive CD4+ T cells sorted from blood. Subset described: CD45RA+ positively selected. This chain's CDR3 is CASSLGWGEFVGGYTF. The DNA for the CDR3 is TGTGCTAGTAGTCTAGGCTGGGGGGAATTTGTCGGTGGCTACACCTTC.